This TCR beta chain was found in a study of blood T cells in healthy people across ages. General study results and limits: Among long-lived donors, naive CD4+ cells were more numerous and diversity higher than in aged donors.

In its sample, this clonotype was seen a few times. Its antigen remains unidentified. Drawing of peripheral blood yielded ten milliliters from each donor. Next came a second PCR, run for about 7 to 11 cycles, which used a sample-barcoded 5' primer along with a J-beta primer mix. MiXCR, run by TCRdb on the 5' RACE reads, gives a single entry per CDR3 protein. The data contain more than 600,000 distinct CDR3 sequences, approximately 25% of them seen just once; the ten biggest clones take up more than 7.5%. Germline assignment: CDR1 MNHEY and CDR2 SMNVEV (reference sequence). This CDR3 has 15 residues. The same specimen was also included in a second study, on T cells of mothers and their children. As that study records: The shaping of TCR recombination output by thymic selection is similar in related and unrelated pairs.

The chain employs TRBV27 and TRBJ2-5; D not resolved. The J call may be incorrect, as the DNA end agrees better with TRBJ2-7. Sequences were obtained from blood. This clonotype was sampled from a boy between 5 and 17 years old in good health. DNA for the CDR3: TGTGCCAGCAGCCCACTCGAGTTGTCCTCCTACGAGCAGTACTTC. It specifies CASSPLELSSYEQYF.